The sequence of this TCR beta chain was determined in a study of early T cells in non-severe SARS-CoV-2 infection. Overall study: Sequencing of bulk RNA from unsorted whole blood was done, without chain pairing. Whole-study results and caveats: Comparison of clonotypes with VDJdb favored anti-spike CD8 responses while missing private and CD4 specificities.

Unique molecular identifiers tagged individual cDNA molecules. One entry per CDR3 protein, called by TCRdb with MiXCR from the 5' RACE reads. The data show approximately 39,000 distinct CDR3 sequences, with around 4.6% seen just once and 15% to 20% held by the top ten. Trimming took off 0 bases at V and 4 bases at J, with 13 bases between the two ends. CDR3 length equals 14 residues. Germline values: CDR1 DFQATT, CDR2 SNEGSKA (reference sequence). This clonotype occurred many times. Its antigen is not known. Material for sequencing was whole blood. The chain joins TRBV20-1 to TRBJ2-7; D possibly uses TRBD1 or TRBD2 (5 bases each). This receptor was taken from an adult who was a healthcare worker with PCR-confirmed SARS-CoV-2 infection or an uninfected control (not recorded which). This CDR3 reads CSAREPGRGYEQYF. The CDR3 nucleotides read TGCAGTGCTAGAGAGCCAGGGCGAGGGTACGAGCAGTACTTC.